This T cell receptor beta chain appears in the sequencing data of a study of blood T cell repertoires in COVID-19. Study-level background: Researchers got acute and convalescent COVID-19 samples from the United States, Italy and Spain. PBMCs, B-cell-depleted T cells, or T cells were the source of the cDNA or gDNA that made up the material.

Per the original methods: For nucleated cells, counts were estimated from reference gene primer amplification. Using immunoSEQ multiplex PCR, the repertoire was profiled, and TCRdb retains in-frame clones only, with some absent. V, J and clone size were drawn from that table, and D and trimming were deduced from the DNA. The sample shows fewer than 130,000 clones, less than 80% of them seen only once. Germline V lookup: CDR1 MNHEY, CDR2 SVGAGI. This CDR3 comprises 15 residues. V was clipped by 6 bases and J by 6 bases, with 19 bases between them. The source material was peripheral blood. The rearrangement joins TRBV6-5 to TRBJ2-3; a weak D match, TRBD2 (6 bases). The source is a man between 70 and 80 years old with active or convalescent COVID-19. DNA for the CDR3: TGTGCCAGCAGACGGGGACTCCAAGCCACGGATACGCAGTATTTT. This codes for CASRRGLQATDTQYF.